The clone carrying this TCR beta chain was observed a handful of times. Original handling: Reference gene primer amplification yielded estimated nucleated cell counts. Data came from immunoSEQ multiplex PCR; TCRdb stores just in-frame clones and leaves some out. D and trimming were read from the DNA, whereas the V and J calls and clone size are those reported in that table. The data show approximately 60,000 clones, with around 80% seen just once and approximately 18% held by the top ten. The data derive from a study of blood T cell repertoires in COVID-19. J was trimmed by 6 bases and V by 0 bases; bases with no gene match: 6. Looked up from germline, CDR1 is SGHRS and CDR2 is YFSETQ. The CDR3 sequence is 14 residues long.

The V gene is TRBV5-1, the J gene TRBJ2-7, with 7 nucleotides matching TRBD1. Sequencing was done on a sample of peripheral blood. The TCR originated in a man between 60 and 75 years old with acute or convalescent COVID-19. CDR3 nucleotides: TGCGCCAGCAGCTTGGGACAGGGTCTAGGCGAGCAGTACTTC. This sequence encodes CASSLGQGLGEQYF.